This TCR beta chain was recorded in a study of T cell responses to AZD1222 COVID-19 vaccine. TCRdb keeps only in-frame clones here, not all; method: immunoSEQ multiplex PCR. The table has about 150,000 clones, approximately 90% seen once; the top ten hold around 2.1%. Study-wide points: Unmutated variant regions are reportedly targeted by nearly half of spike-specific TCRs. It should be noted that donors were predominantly white British and more often female, and clonal diversity was possibly underestimated.

Investigators merged groups given second doses at roughly 4 or roughly 12 weeks. To note about this clone: Its target is unknown.

The TCR originated in an adult who received the AZD1222 COVID-19 vaccine. The specimen was peripheral blood, collected 28 days after the second AZD1222 dose.

CDR3 residues: CASSVRQVSGNTIYF. For the CDR3, the DNA is TGTGCCAGCAGTGTTAGACAGGTCTCTGGAAACACCATATATTTT. The chain carries TRBV2 and TRBJ1-3; weak D call: TRBD1 (6 bases). Trimming stripped 4 bases from V and 0 bases from J, with 10 bases between. The CDR3 length is 15 residues. The germline CDR1 and CDR2 sequences are SNHLY and FYNNEI.